This TCR beta chain originates from a study of immune cell composition in non-small cell lung cancer. Germline trimming cut 5 bases from V and 6 bases from J; bases unmatched to any gene: 8. This CDR3 spans 16 amino acids. Germline V gene data show CDR1 as SGHTA and CDR2 as FQGNSA. Assay used: immunoSEQ multiplex PCR; TCRdb lists only in-frame clones, some missing. The sample holds over 5,500 clones, 60% to 75% seen once. The chain has TRBV7-2 and TRBJ2-3; 13 bases line up with TRBD2. Sequenced sample: lung tumor tissue. This clonotype was sampled from a human donor with non-small cell lung cancer. This chain's CDR3 is CASSRLAGGGRDTQYF. CDR3 in DNA: TGTGCCAGCAGCCGACTAGCGGGGGGAGGTCGGGATACGCAGTATTTT.